Below are 3 T cell receptor beta chains sequenced from a single sample in a study of response to subunit inactivated influenza vaccine. TCRdb used MiXCR to reprocess the RT-PCR reads, holding one entry per CDR3 protein. The sample lists approximately 500,000 distinct CDR3 sequences; 10% to 15% were seen once. The starting material was PBMCs from blood, obtained more than 35 days after vaccination. Receptor source: a man aged 50 to 59 who received an inactivated influenza vaccine.

In this sample, this clonotype turned up once. The genes are TRBV5-1 and TRBJ2-3, with 11 bases matching TRBD1. The V segment lost 4 bases and the J segment 4 bases; nucleotides outside the gene matches: 5. The V gene's germline CDR1 is SGHRS and CDR2 YFSETQ. The CDR3 contains 15 residues. CDR3 in amino acids: CASSHGQGASDTQYF. The CDR3 region has the DNA TGCGCCAGCAGCCATGGACAGGGGGCTTCAGATACGCAGTATTTT.

This clonotype was observed at least ten times. The V and J genes are TRBV5-6 and TRBJ2-5; D possibly corresponds to TRBD2 (6 bases). Trimming shortened V by 2 bases and J by 2 bases, and 16 bases separated the two germline ends. From germline, CDR1 is SGHDT and CDR2 YYEEEE. This CDR3 region has 16 residues. The CDR3 bases are TGTGCCAGCAGCTTTCGGTCTTGGCGGGGACAAGAGACCCAGTACTTC. It encodes CASSFRSWRGQETQYF. Full variable domain (missing parts from reference TRBV5-6 and TRBJ2-5): DAGVTQSPTHLIKTRGQQVTLRCSPKSGHDTVSWYQQALGQGPQFIFQYYEEEERQRGNFPDRFSGHQFPNYSSELNVNALLLGDSALYLCASSFRSWRGQETQYFGPGTRLLVL.

The chain is built from TRBV5-1 and TRBJ2-3; D is uncertain. Trimming stripped 0 bases from V and 1 base from J, with 9 bases between. The CDR3 loop spans 15 amino acids. CDR1 is SGHRS and CDR2 is YFSETQ in the germline V gene. The CDR3 nucleotides are TGCGCCAGCAGCTTGGAGCCGCTCCGCACAGATACGCAGTATTTT. Translation gives CASSLEPLRTDTQYF. The entire variable domain, with the rest obtained from reference TRBV5-1 and TRBJ2-3, is as follows: KAGVTQTPRYLIKTRGQQVTLSCSPISGHRSVSWYQQTPGQGLQFLFEYFSETQRNKGNFPGRFSGRQFSNSRSEMNVSTLELGDSALYLCASSLEPLRTDTQYFGPGTRLTVL.